A selection of T cell receptor beta chains follows, all from one sample in a study of blood T cell repertoires in COVID-19. The protocol was immunoSEQ multiplex PCR, while the TCRdb copy is restricted to in-frame clones and leaves out a portion. The data contain about 190,000 clones, approximately 86% of them singletons. The specimen was peripheral blood. The receptors shown here come from a man older than 75 with COVID-19, enrolled during active disease. The CDR3 runs from the conserved cysteine through the conserved F or W. The order of the fields is V gene, D gene, clone size, J gene, CDR3 DNA, CDR3 protein. D genes are given only for firm matches. Part of the rows lack a size; the others show once, few, many or a class for expanded clones.

V gene: TRBV6-5; D gene: TRBD1; clone size: .; J gene: TRBJ1-1; CDR3 DNA: TGTGCCAGCAGTAAATACAGGGGGACCACTGAAGCTTTCTTT; CDR3 protein: CASSKYRGTTEAFF
V gene: TRBV4-2; D gene: TRBD1; clone size: .; J gene: TRBJ2-2; CDR3 DNA: TGTGCCAGCAGCCCCGGGACAGCTAGGAACACCGGGGAGCTGTTTTTT; CDR3 protein: CASSPGTARNTGELFF
V gene: TRBV7-2; D gene: TRBD1; clone size: few; J gene: TRBJ1-4; CDR3 DNA: TGTGCCAGCAGCCGGGACAGTAGAAATGAAAAACTGTTTTTT; CDR3 protein: CASSRDSRNEKLFF
V gene: TRBV5-1; D gene: .; clone size: .; J gene: TRBJ2-3; CDR3 DNA: TGCGCCAGCAGTCCCGAGGCGGGCGGGCCAGATACGCAGTATTTT; CDR3 protein: CASSPEAGGPDTQYF
V gene: TRBV5-1; D gene: TRBD1; clone size: .; J gene: TRBJ1-3; CDR3 DNA: TGCGCCAGCAGCTCGTTGGGACAGATGAGCTCTGGAAACACCATATATTTT; CDR3 protein: CASSSLGQMSSGNTIYF
V gene: TRBV4-1; D gene: .; clone size: .; J gene: TRBJ2-2; CDR3 DNA: TGCGCCAGCAGCTACCCGGGACAAAACACCGGGGAGCTGTTTTTT; CDR3 protein: CASSYPGQNTGELFF
V gene: TRBV6-1; D gene: .; clone size: .; J gene: TRBJ1-5; CDR3 DNA: TGTGCCAGCAGTGAAGCGCGTTATCAGCCCCAGCATTTT; CDR3 protein: CASSEARYQPQHF
V gene: TRBV7-8; D gene: .; clone size: .; J gene: TRBJ1-4; CDR3 DNA: TGTGCCAGCAGCTTAGGGCCCAGGGAAAAACTGTTTTTT; CDR3 protein: CASSLGPREKLFF
V gene: TRBV13; D gene: .; clone size: .; J gene: TRBJ2-1; CDR3 DNA: TGTGCCAGCACGAGGGGGAAATACAATGAGCAGTTCTTC; CDR3 protein: CASTRGKYNEQFF
V gene: TRBV5-4; D gene: .; clone size: .; J gene: TRBJ2-1; CDR3 DNA: TGTGCCAGCAGCTTGGAGGGAAGCAGGGAAGCGCCCCAGTTCTTC; CDR3 protein: CASSLEGSREAPQFF
V gene: TRBV25-1; D gene: .; clone size: few; J gene: TRBJ1-4; CDR3 DNA: TGTGCCAGCAGTGCACGTAGTGGACAGAATGAAAAACTGTTTTTT; CDR3 protein: CASSARSGQNEKLFF
V gene: TRBV5-1; D gene: TRBD1; clone size: .; J gene: TRBJ1-6; CDR3 DNA: TGCGCCAGCAGCTGGGGACAGGTCCGAAATTCACCCCTCCACTTT; CDR3 protein: CASSWGQVRNSPLHF
V gene: TRBV7-2; D gene: .; clone size: .; J gene: TRBJ1-4; CDR3 DNA: TGTGCCAGCAGCTTAGAGGGGCGGTCTAATGAAAAACTGTTTTTT; CDR3 protein: CASSLEGRSNEKLFF
V gene: TRBV28; D gene: .; clone size: .; J gene: TRBJ1-5; CDR3 DNA: TGTGCCAGTTCAAACGGGAGGGGGACAAGGAAGCCCCAGCATTTT; CDR3 protein: CASSNGRGTRKPQHF
V gene: TRBV3-1/TRBV3-2; D gene: TRBD2; clone size: once; J gene: TRBJ2-2; CDR3 DNA: TGTGCCAGCAGCCAGGGCGGGGGGACATACGGGGAGCTGTTTTTT; CDR3 protein: CASSQGGGTYGELFF
V gene: TRBV12-3/TRBV12-4; D gene: .; clone size: .; J gene: TRBJ1-1; CDR3 DNA: TGTGCCAGCAGCCCGGTCACTGAAGCTTTCTTT; CDR3 protein: CASSPVTEAFF
V gene: TRBV19; D gene: TRBD1; clone size: .; J gene: TRBJ2-5; CDR3 DNA: TGTGCCAGTAGTACGCGGCCAGGGGGAGAGACCCAGTACTTC; CDR3 protein: CASSTRPGGETQYF
V gene: TRBV5-6; D gene: .; clone size: .; J gene: TRBJ1-6; CDR3 DNA: TGTGCCAGCAGGGCCCGGGGGGGCGGCACCTATAATTCACCCCTCCACTTT; CDR3 protein: CASRARGGGTYNSPLHF
V gene: TRBV11-2; D gene: .; clone size: .; J gene: TRBJ1-4; CDR3 DNA: TGTGCCAGCAGCCCACGTCAGGGATCTACTAATGAAAAACTGTTTTTT; CDR3 protein: CASSPRQGSTNEKLFF
V gene: TRBV28; D gene: .; clone size: .; J gene: TRBJ2-3; CDR3 DNA: TGTGCCAGCAGTCTTCAGAGCACAGATACGCAGTATTTT; CDR3 protein: CASSLQSTDTQYF
V gene: TRBV4-1; D gene: .; clone size: .; J gene: TRBJ1-4; CDR3 DNA: TGCGCCAGCAGCCAAGAAGGACCGGGACAATCCCTTCGACGACTGTTTTTT; CDR3 protein: CASSQEGPGQSLRRLFF
V gene: TRBV4-1; D gene: TRBD1; clone size: .; J gene: TRBJ1-1; CDR3 DNA: TGCGCCAGCAGCCCGGGGACAGGGGGCGCCCCGGCAGCTGAAGCTTTCTTT; CDR3 protein: CASSPGTGGAPAAEAFF
V gene: TRBV28; D gene: .; clone size: .; J gene: TRBJ2-1; CDR3 DNA: TGTGCCAGCTGCGTGGGAGCGGTAGAGGTGCAGTTCTTC; CDR3 protein: CASCVGAVEVQFF
V gene: TRBV18; D gene: TRBD1; clone size: once; J gene: TRBJ1-5; CDR3 DNA: TGTGCCAGCTCACCACCGCCAGGGGGCGAAAGCAATCAGCCCCAGCATTTT; CDR3 protein: CASSPPPGGESNQPQHF
V gene: TRBV6-5; D gene: .; clone size: few; J gene: TRBJ2-1; CDR3 DNA: TGTGCCAGCAGTCCCACCCGGACAGGGAGGGATGAGCAGTTCTTC; CDR3 protein: CASSPTRTGRDEQFF
V gene: TRBV12-3/TRBV12-4; D gene: .; clone size: .; J gene: TRBJ2-7; CDR3 DNA: TGTGCCAGCAGCTTAGATCGGGAACACGAGCAGTACTTC; CDR3 protein: CASSLDREHEQYF
V gene: TRBV15; D gene: .; clone size: .; J gene: TRBJ2-7; CDR3 DNA: TGTGCCACCAGTGTGGACAGCCGGTACGAGCAGTACTTC; CDR3 protein: CATSVDSRYEQYF
V gene: TRBV10-2; D gene: .; clone size: .; J gene: TRBJ1-4; CDR3 DNA: TGCGCCAGCAGTGAGTCGTTCGATGAAAAACTGTTTTTT; CDR3 protein: CASSESFDEKLFF
V gene: TRBV11-3; D gene: TRBD1; clone size: .; J gene: TRBJ2-5; CDR3 DNA: TGTGCCAGCAGCGTACGAACCGGGACAGGGGGCCAAGAGACCCAGTACTTC; CDR3 protein: CASSVRTGTGGQETQYF
V gene: TRBV3-1/TRBV3-2; D gene: .; clone size: .; J gene: TRBJ2-2; CDR3 DNA: TGTGCCAGCAGCCAAGACGGGACATACACCGGGGAGCTGTTTTTT; CDR3 protein: CASSQDGTYTGELFF
V gene: TRBV6-6; D gene: .; clone size: .; J gene: TRBJ2-2; CDR3 DNA: TGTGCCAGCAGTCCTCGGTGGCAGGGGATAATAAACACCGGGGAGCTGTTTTTT; CDR3 protein: CASSPRWQGIINTGELFF
V gene: TRBV6-1; D gene: .; clone size: .; J gene: TRBJ2-3; CDR3 DNA: TGTGCCAGCAGTGAAGCGGGGCGCGAAGATACGCAGTATTTT; CDR3 protein: CASSEAGREDTQYF
V gene: TRBV3-1/TRBV3-2; D gene: TRBD2; clone size: once; J gene: TRBJ2-3; CDR3 DNA: TGTGCCAGCAGCCAAGCTAGCGGGGGCGCAGATACGCAGTATTTT; CDR3 protein: CASSQASGGADTQYF
V gene: TRBV6-2/TRBV6-3; D gene: .; clone size: .; J gene: TRBJ1-2; CDR3 DNA: TGTGCCAGCAGTTACCAGGGCAACTATGGCTACACCTTC; CDR3 protein: CASSYQGNYGYTF
V gene: TRBV28; D gene: TRBD1; clone size: .; J gene: TRBJ1-2; CDR3 DNA: TGTGCCAGCACCACTAGGGGGACAGGGGGCTCCTACACCTTC; CDR3 protein: CASTTRGTGGSYTF
V gene: TRBV18; D gene: .; clone size: few; J gene: TRBJ1-1; CDR3 DNA: TGTGCCAGCTCAGCGTATAAAGGGGAAAACACTGAAGCTTTCTTT; CDR3 protein: CASSAYKGENTEAFF
V gene: TRBV23-1; D gene: TRBD2; clone size: .; J gene: TRBJ2-1; CDR3 DNA: TGCGCCAGCAGTCAATCATCTAGCGGGGGGGCCTCCGACAATGAGCAGTTCTTC; CDR3 protein: CASSQSSSGGASDNEQFF
V gene: TRBV5-6; D gene: .; clone size: .; J gene: TRBJ2-7; CDR3 DNA: TGTGCCAGCAGTTCAGGGTTCTACGAGCAGTACTTC; CDR3 protein: CASSSGFYEQYF
V gene: TRBV18; D gene: .; clone size: .; J gene: TRBJ2-7; CDR3 DNA: TGTGCCAGCTCACCAGACAGGAGCTCCTACGAGCAGTACTTC; CDR3 protein: CASSPDRSSYEQYF
V gene: TRBV19; D gene: TRBD1; clone size: .; J gene: TRBJ1-2; CDR3 DNA: TGTGCCAGTAGCCATCGGGACAGGGGCTATGGCTACACCTTC; CDR3 protein: CASSHRDRGYGYTF
V gene: TRBV2; D gene: .; clone size: once; J gene: TRBJ1-6; CDR3 DNA: TGTGCCAGCAGTGAAGAATCAGGCCCCTATAATTCACCCCTCCACTTT; CDR3 protein: CASSEESGPYNSPLHF
V gene: TRBV25-1; D gene: .; clone size: .; J gene: TRBJ2-2; CDR3 DNA: TGTGCCAGCAGTCTCAGCAGGGGGGTGAGGGCCGGGGAGCTGTTTTTT; CDR3 protein: CASSLSRGVRAGELFF
V gene: TRBV3-1/TRBV3-2; D gene: .; clone size: .; J gene: TRBJ2-5; CDR3 DNA: TGTGCCAGCAGCCAAGGACTAACGGAGACCCAGTACTTC; CDR3 protein: CASSQGLTETQYF
V gene: TRBV5-1; D gene: .; clone size: .; J gene: TRBJ2-5; CDR3 DNA: TGCGCCAGCAGCTTGGCCCCCGGACAGCAAGAGACCCAGTACTTC; CDR3 protein: CASSLAPGQQETQYF
V gene: TRBV5-1; D gene: TRBD2; clone size: .; J gene: TRBJ2-3; CDR3 DNA: TGCGCCAGCAGCTCGGGTCCTAGCGGGGGGGCTGAAGATACGCAGTATTTT; CDR3 protein: CASSSGPSGGAEDTQYF
V gene: TRBV6-1; D gene: TRBD2; clone size: .; J gene: TRBJ2-7; CDR3 DNA: TGTGCCAGCACGTTGACTAGCGGCTCCTACGAGCAGTACTTC; CDR3 protein: CASTLTSGSYEQYF
V gene: TRBV7-2; D gene: .; clone size: .; J gene: TRBJ1-2; CDR3 DNA: TGTGCCAGCAGCCCCATGACAGGCCACTATGGCTACACCTTC; CDR3 protein: CASSPMTGHYGYTF
V gene: TRBV12-3/TRBV12-4; D gene: TRBD1; clone size: .; J gene: TRBJ1-2; CDR3 DNA: TGTGCCAGCAACAAGGGGGCGGATGGCTACACCTTC; CDR3 protein: CASNKGADGYTF
V gene: TRBV7-2; D gene: .; clone size: .; J gene: TRBJ1-2; CDR3 DNA: TGTGCCAGCAGCTTAGCCGCTCAGGGGTACTATGGCTACACCTTC; CDR3 protein: CASSLAAQGYYGYTF
V gene: TRBV18; D gene: TRBD2; clone size: .; J gene: TRBJ2-2; CDR3 DNA: TGTGCCAGCTCACCACGACGTCGACTAGCGGGGGGGCAGGACACCGGGGAGCTGTTTTTT; CDR3 protein: CASSPRRRLAGGQDTGELFF
V gene: TRBV5-1; D gene: .; clone size: .; J gene: TRBJ1-6; CDR3 DNA: TGCGCCAGCAGCTTGGTAGAGGGAAATTCACCCCTCCACTTT; CDR3 protein: CASSLVEGNSPLHF
V gene: TRBV5-1; D gene: .; clone size: .; J gene: TRBJ1-2; CDR3 DNA: TGCGCCAGCAGCCCGTCGGACACAAGAGGAGGCTACACCTTC; CDR3 protein: CASSPSDTRGGYTF
V gene: TRBV11-3; D gene: .; clone size: .; J gene: TRBJ1-4; CDR3 DNA: TGTGCCAGCACTCCAGCCCCGGGAGGAAATGAAAAACTGTTTTTT; CDR3 protein: CASTPAPGGNEKLFF
V gene: TRBV5-1; D gene: TRBD1; clone size: .; J gene: TRBJ1-4; CDR3 DNA: TGCGCCAGCAGCCAACGGGAGGGGGCGGGTGAAAAACTGTTTTTT; CDR3 protein: CASSQREGAGEKLFF
V gene: TRBV7-2; D gene: .; clone size: .; J gene: TRBJ1-5; CDR3 DNA: TGTGCCAGCAGCCCCAGGGGCTCCGGTGAGCAGCCCCAGCATTTT; CDR3 protein: CASSPRGSGEQPQHF
V gene: TRBV5-1; D gene: .; clone size: few; J gene: TRBJ2-3; CDR3 DNA: TGCGCCAGCAGCTCCCTTGGCAGGCTTGTCACAGATACGCAGTATTTT; CDR3 protein: CASSSLGRLVTDTQYF
V gene: TRBV19; D gene: .; clone size: .; J gene: TRBJ1-2; CDR3 DNA: TGTGCCAGCATTCAAGGGGCGTCTTTTGGCTACACCTTC; CDR3 protein: CASIQGASFGYTF
V gene: TRBV28; D gene: TRBD1; clone size: .; J gene: TRBJ1-1; CDR3 DNA: TGTGCCAGCAGTTGGACAGGGCCGAACACTGAAGCTTTCTTT; CDR3 protein: CASSWTGPNTEAFF
V gene: TRBV7-8; D gene: .; clone size: few; J gene: TRBJ1-4; CDR3 DNA: TGTGCCAGCAGCCCACTACTCGCGGGCAGTCCTCGAGAAAAACTGTTTTTT; CDR3 protein: CASSPLLAGSPREKLFF